This T cell receptor (beta chain) is drawn from a study of OX40 agonist ivuxolimab in advanced cancers. Looking at the study overall: Two cutaneous melanoma patients and one hepatocellular carcinoma patient, three in all, had partial responses.

The repertoire was sequenced with immunoSEQ multiplex PCR; TCRdb's copy has only in-frame clones and lacks some. This sample has some 77,000 clones, with around 88% found just once. The sequence was obtained from an adult with an advanced solid tumor such as melanoma, head and neck, liver or kidney cancer. Material: CD4+ or CD8+ T cells sorted from blood, obtained in a trial of the OX40 agonist ivuxolimab.

For the CDR3, the DNA is TGTGCCAGCAGAAGACAGGGAGCCCAGTACTTC. Translation: CASRRQGAQYF. The chain combines TRBV6-1 with TRBJ2-5; 7 bases agree with TRBD1. Trimming removed 6 bases from V and 9 bases from J; junction bases left unmatched: 4. CDR1 and CDR2 (germline): MNHNS, SASEGT. The CDR3 totals 11 residues.